A selection of T cell receptor beta chains follows, all from one sample in a study of CD8+ T cells in alopecia areata. Sequencing used immunoSEQ multiplex PCR; TCRdb keeps in-frame clones, though not all of them. The repertoire has under 200,000 clones, under 70% of them found once; the top ten carry roughly 0.91%. Specimen: CD4+ T cells sorted from blood, collected at week 4, from a patient treated with tofacitinib. Receptors originate from a human donor with alopecia areata. The CDR3 runs from the conserved cysteine through the conserved F or W. The order of the fields is J gene, clone size, V gene, D gene, CDR3 DNA, CDR3 protein. D genes are given only for firm matches. Clone size is given for some rows only: seen once, a few or many times, or a class if the clone is expanded.

>TRBJ2-2|few|TRBV7-6|-
TGTGCCAGCAGCCTAACGAGGGAGCTGTTTTTT
CASSLTRELFF
>TRBJ2-7|-|TRBV10-3|TRBD1
TGTGCCATCATGGAGCCAGGGGGTCGGGAGCAGTACTTC
CAIMEPGGREQYF
>TRBJ1-5|once|TRBV4-2|-
TGTGCCAGCAGCCAATTTACCGGGAAAAATCAGCCCCAGCATTTT
CASSQFTGKNQPQHF
>TRBJ2-7|-|TRBV2|-
TGTGCCAGCAGTGAAAGGCCTAGAAGCGAGCAGTACTTC
CASSERPRSEQYF
>TRBJ1-2|-|TRBV29-1|-
TGCAGCGTTGGGGCAGGGGCCACCTATGGCTACACCTTC
CSVGAGATYGYTF
>TRBJ1-1|few|TRBV11-2|-
TGTGCCAGCAGCTTAGTCCGGCGGTACATGAACACTGAAGCTTTCTTT
CASSLVRRYMNTEAFF
>TRBJ2-3|-|TRBV10-3|-
TGTGCCATCAGTGAGGGGGGGACCACCAAAGGTTTT
CAISEGGTTKGF
>TRBJ1-1|-|TRBV29-1|-
TGCAGCTCTTGGCGGCAAACGAACACTGAAGCTTTCTTT
CSSWRQTNTEAFF
>TRBJ2-7|-|TRBV30|-
TGTGCCTGGACAGGGGTCGGTTACGAGCAGTACTTC
CAWTGVGYEQYF
>TRBJ1-2|-|TRBV2|-
TGTGCCAGCAACCCCCGGGACACACGTAACTATGGCTACACCTTC
CASNPRDTRNYGYTF
>TRBJ2-5|-|TRBV27|-
TGTGCCAGCAGTTTATCCTGGGATCAAGAGACCCAGTACTTC
CASSLSWDQETQYF
>TRBJ2-3|-|TRBV29-1|-
TGCAGCGTTGTACAGGCCGGGACAGATACGCAGTATTTT
CSVVQAGTDTQYF
>TRBJ2-5|-|TRBV7-2|TRBD2
TGTGCCAGCAGCCCAGGACTAGCGGGGACTGAGACCCAGTACTTC
CASSPGLAGTETQYF
>TRBJ1-1|once|TRBV30|TRBD1
TGTGCCTGGAGTAAGGGGGCGAAGACTGAAGCTTTCTTT
CAWSKGAKTEAFF
>TRBJ2-1|once|TRBV2|-
TGTGCCAGCAGGGGGTACAATGAGCAGTTCTTC
CASRGYNEQFF
>TRBJ1-4|once|TRBV27|-
TGTGCCAGCAGTCGCAGGGGCGAAAAACTGTTTTTT
CASSRRGEKLFF
>TRBJ1-3|-|TRBV25-1|-
TGTGCCAGCAGTGAAGGTCATGGGACCCCCGGGAGAAACACCATATATTTT
CASSEGHGTPGRNTIYF
>TRBJ2-1|-|TRBV7-3|TRBD2
TGTGCCAGCAGCAGCCAGCGGGGGGCTGAGCAGTTCTTC
CASSSQRGAEQFF
>TRBJ1-5|-|TRBV30|-
TGTGCCTGGAGTCACGGGGAAATACAGCCCCAGCATTTT
CAWSHGEIQPQHF
>TRBJ2-2|-|TRBV25-1|-
TGTGCCAGCAGTGGCCTCGGAGTCGCCGGGGAGCTGTTTTTT
CASSGLGVAGELFF
>TRBJ1-1|few|TRBV30|-
TGTGCCTGGAGTGCCGGAAACACTGAAGCTTTCTTT
CAWSAGNTEAFF
>TRBJ1-2|-|TRBV6-6|-
TGTGCCAGCAGTTACGGGGGAGCTAACTATGGCTACACCTTC
CASSYGGANYGYTF
>TRBJ1-5|-|TRBV15|-
TGTGCCACCAGCCCTCCCCCGGGGCCCCAGCATTTT
CATSPPPGPQHF
>TRBJ2-1|few|TRBV30|TRBD1
TGTGCCTGGGGGGACAGGAATGAGCAGTTCTTC
CAWGDRNEQFF
>TRBJ2-7|-|TRBV30|-
TGTGCCTGGAGTCCGGCTTACGAGCAGTACTTC
CAWSPAYEQYF
>TRBJ2-2|-|TRBV29-1|-
TGCAGCGGCAGGGTGGATAACGCGGGGGAGCTGTTTTTT
CSGRVDNAGELFF
>TRBJ2-5|once|TRBV19|-
TGTGCCAGTAGTATCTCCCCGGCAGGGAGGCTCGGCCAAGAGACCCAGTACTTC
CASSISPAGRLGQETQYF
>TRBJ1-6|-|TRBV9|-
TGTGCCAGCAGCGTAGGTGGCAGGGTAGGATCACCCCTCCACTTT
CASSVGGRVGSPLHF
>TRBJ1-1|-|TRBV30|-
TGTGCCTGGATAAGGGAACAGGGCGTCAACACTGAAGCTTTCTTT
CAWIREQGVNTEAFF
>TRBJ2-5|-|TRBV7-7|-
TGTGCTAGCAGCTTAGGGCCTAGTCGTGCCCAGTACTTC
CASSLGPSRAQYF
>TRBJ2-3|-|TRBV7-9|TRBD2
TGTGCCAGCAGCTTTGGGACTAGCGGGAGCACAGATACGCAGTATTTT
CASSFGTSGSTDTQYF
>TRBJ2-7|-|TRBV7-2|TRBD1
TGTGCCAGCAGCTTATGGGACAGGGGTTACGAGCAGTACTTC
CASSLWDRGYEQYF
>TRBJ1-6|-|TRBV9|TRBD1
TGTGCCAGCAGCGTAGCTTGGCAGGGGGATTCACCCCTCCACTTT
CASSVAWQGDSPLHF
>TRBJ1-2|-|TRBV7-2|-
TGTGCCAGCAGCGCCAGGGGCAGATCTAACTATGGCTACACCTTC
CASSARGRSNYGYTF
>TRBJ1-2|-|TRBV30|-
TGTGCCTGGAGCGGACAGAGGGGATATGGCTACACCTTC
CAWSGQRGYGYTF
>TRBJ2-7|few|TRBV18|TRBD2
TGTGCCAGCTCACCTCTAAGCGGGAGCTACGAGCAGTACTTC
CASSPLSGSYEQYF
>TRBJ2-5|-|TRBV7-2|-
TGTGCCAGCAGCTTAATAGACAGACAAGAGACCCAGTACTTC
CASSLIDRQETQYF
>TRBJ1-1|-|TRBV7-2|-
TGTGCCAGCAGCTTAGGTCCCAGTGAAGCTTTCTTT
CASSLGPSEAFF
>TRBJ1-2|few|TRBV30|-
TGTGCCTGGAGTGTACTAGGGGCTAACTATGGCTACACCTTC
CAWSVLGANYGYTF
>TRBJ2-3|-|TRBV30|-
TGTGCCTGGAGTGTACATGGTACAGATACGCAGTATTTT
CAWSVHGTDTQYF
>TRBJ2-5|few|TRBV30|-
TGTGCCTGGAGTAAACAGGGTCGGGAGACCCAGTACTTC
CAWSKQGRETQYF
>TRBJ2-7|-|TRBV30|-
TGTGCCTGGGTACATAACGGACCGCCCGACCACGAGCAGTACTTC
CAWVHNGPPDHEQYF